The source of this T cell receptor (beta chain) is a study of neurological immune-mediated disorders. Broader study findings: There was no association between the multiple sclerosis repertoire cluster and any clinical or MRI feature. Private repertoires in all groups were suggested, as expanded clones shared no CDR3 amino acid sequences across subjects.

This clonotype was found many times. Antigen: not known. Over 190 million TCR-beta sequences, together covering 15-18 subjects, were produced by every individual sequencing run that was carried out. Using its own MiXCR run on the 5' RACE reads, TCRdb lists one record per CDR3 protein. Altogether approximately 100,000 distinct CDR3 sequences are present, roughly 3.2% being singletons, with the ten largest covering around 3.1%. Source material was 2 million unsorted PBMCs, stored at -80 °C in RNAlater. Trimming removed 4 bases at V and 3 bases at J, with 13 bases between. Looked up from germline, CDR1 is SGHRS and CDR2 is YFSETQ. The CDR3 loop spans 14 amino acids.

Material for sequencing was PBMCs. The chain couples TRBV5-1 to TRBJ2-5; D gene unclear. The sequence was collected from a woman aged 45-59 years with multiple sclerosis. CDR3 sequence: CASSRTGPEETQYF. CDR3 DNA: TGCGCCAGCAGCCGTACGGGTCCTGAAGAGACCCAGTACTTC.